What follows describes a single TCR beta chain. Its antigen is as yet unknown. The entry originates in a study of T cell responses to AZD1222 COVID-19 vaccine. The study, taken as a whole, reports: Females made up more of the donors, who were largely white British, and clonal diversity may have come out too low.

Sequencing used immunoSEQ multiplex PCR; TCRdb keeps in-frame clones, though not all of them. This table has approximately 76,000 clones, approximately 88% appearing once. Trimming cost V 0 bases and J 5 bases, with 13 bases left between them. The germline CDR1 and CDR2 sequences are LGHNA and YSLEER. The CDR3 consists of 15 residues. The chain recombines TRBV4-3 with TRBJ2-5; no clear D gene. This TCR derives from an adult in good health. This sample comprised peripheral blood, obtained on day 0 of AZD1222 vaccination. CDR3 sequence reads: CASSQEAGSKETQYF. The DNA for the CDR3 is TGCGCCAGCAGCCAAGAAGCTGGTAGTAAGGAGACCCAGTACTTC.